The 6 T cell receptor beta chains in this list originate from one sample, sequenced in a study of blood T cell repertoires in COVID-19. The method was immunoSEQ multiplex PCR; TCRdb's version includes in-frame clones alone and lacks a portion of them. The table includes around 94,000 clones, around 73% detected once. Material: peripheral blood. The receptors here all came from a man aged 55 to 70 with active or convalescent COVID-19.

J is TRBJ2-5 and V is TRBV7-2; D is perhaps TRBD2 (7 bases). The ends were cut back, 0 bases at V and 1 base at J, with 12 bases in the middle. CDR1 and CDR2 from the germline V gene are SGHTA and FQGNSA. The CDR3 has 16 amino acids. The CDR3 sequence is CASSLARGGLQETQYF. The CDR3 nucleotides read TGTGCCAGCAGCTTAGCGAGGGGGGGTCTCCAAGAGACCCAGTACTTC.

J is TRBJ1-1 and V is TRBV6-5, with D tentatively TRBD1 (5 bases). This CDR3 comprises 14 residues. Germline V CDR1 and CDR2: MNHEY, SVGAGI. The germline V and J ends were trimmed by 6 bases and 1 base, with 12 bases remaining between them. The CDR3 coding sequence is TGTGCCAGCAGCCTGGCGGGGGGGAACACTGAAGCTTTCTTT. Its translation: CASSLAGGNTEAFF.

The chain combines TRBV4-3 with TRBJ1-4; D is possibly TRBD1 (6 bases). The CDR3 spans 19 residues. CDR1 and CDR2 from the germline V gene are LGHNA and YSLEER. V shed 4 bases and J shed 8 bases, with 29 bases lying between them. CDR3 sequence (DNA): TGCGCCAGCAGCCCCGCTCGCACAGGGAATAGAAGGTCGGGGGAAAAACTGTTTTTT. Translation: CASSPARTGNRRSGEKLFF.

The V call is TRBV11-3, the J call TRBJ2-3, with TRBD2 matching 7 bases. CDR3 length: 15 residues. The J segment lost 4 bases and the V segment lost 1 base, leaving 5 bases of the junction unmatched. CDR1 and CDR2 (germline): SGHNT, YENEEA. This CDR3 is CASSLVRGTPDTQYF. DNA of the CDR3: TGTGCCAGCAGCTTAGTGCGGGGGACCCCAGATACGCAGTATTTT.

The chain links TRBV7-2 to TRBJ2-1; TRBD2 matches 8 bases. The CDR3 is 17 residues long. The V segment lost 2 bases and the J segment 0 bases; nucleotides outside the gene matches: 6. Germline V gives CDR1 SGHTA, CDR2 FQGNSA. CDR3 protein: CASSLWGGTSSYNEQFF. As DNA, the CDR3 is TGTGCCAGCAGCTTATGGGGGGGGACTAGCTCCTACAATGAGCAGTTCTTC.

CDR3 sequence reads: CASSLGGKGYNEQFF. The CDR3 nucleotides are TGTGCCAGCAGCTTAGGGGGAAAGGGGTACAATGAGCAGTTCTTC. The rearrangement links TRBV7-2 to TRBJ2-1, with a possible D match to TRBD1 (5 bases). The CDR3 length is 15 residues. CDR1 is SGHTA and CDR2 is FQGNSA in the germline V gene. V was shortened by 1 base and J by 4 bases, with 11 bases between the two germline ends.